The T cell receptor (beta chain) under discussion was sequenced for a study of chemoradiotherapy in HPV16-positive cancers. Broader study findings: During treatment, candidate HPV-specific clones and E7-related motifs expanded in tumor.

Germline CDR1 is SGHTA and CDR2 is FQGNSA. There are 13 residues in the CDR3. The V and J ends lost 6 bases and 8 bases, in that order; junction bases with no gene match: 6. Clones were read by immunoSEQ multiplex PCR, and TCRdb kept only the in-frame ones, dropping some. Of 53,000 or so clones in the sample, 90% were seen once. A note on this clone: Its antigen is currently unknown.

V and J are TRBV7-2 and TRBJ2-1; TRBD1 matches at 8 bases. The origin of this receptor is a human donor with HPV-associated anogenital cancer. Sequenced here: blood, sampled from a patient who underwent chemoradiotherapy. CDR3 DNA: TGTGCCAGCAGTTACAGGGGGTGGTATGAGCAGTTCTTC. Protein product: CASSYRGWYEQFF. The full variable domain, with the rest looked up from reference TRBV7-2 and TRBJ2-1, is GAGVSQSPSNKVTEKGKDVELRCDPISGHTALYWYRQSLGQGLEFLIYFQGNSAPDKSGLPSDRFSAERTGGSVSTLTIQRTQQEDSAVYLCASSYRGWYEQFFGPGTRLTVL.